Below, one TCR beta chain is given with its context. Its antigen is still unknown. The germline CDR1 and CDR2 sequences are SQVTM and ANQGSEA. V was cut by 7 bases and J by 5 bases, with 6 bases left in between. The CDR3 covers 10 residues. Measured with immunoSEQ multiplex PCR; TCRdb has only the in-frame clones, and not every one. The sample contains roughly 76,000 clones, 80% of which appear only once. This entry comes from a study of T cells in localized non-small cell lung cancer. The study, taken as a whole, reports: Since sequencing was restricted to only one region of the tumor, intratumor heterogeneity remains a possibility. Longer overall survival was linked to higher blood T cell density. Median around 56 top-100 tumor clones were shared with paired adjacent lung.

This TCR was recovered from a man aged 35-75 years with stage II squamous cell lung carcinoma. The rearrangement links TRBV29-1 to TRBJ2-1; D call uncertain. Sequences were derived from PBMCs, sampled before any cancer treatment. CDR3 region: CSAKHNEQFF. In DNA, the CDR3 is TGCAGCGCTAAACACAATGAGCAGTTCTTC.